This TCR beta chain was found in a study of cytomegalovirus exposure and HLA in healthy donors. General study points: For most TCR beta V segments, an earlier analysis put the productive rate at about 87% or about 30% of the time.

A note on this clone: Its antigen is not identified.

PCR primers comprised 60 Vbeta and 13 Jbeta primers. The data were produced by immunoSEQ multiplex PCR, yet TCRdb's version contains in-frame clones alone and is incomplete. The table has around 170,000 clones, 65% to 85% seen once. Trimming stripped 0 bases from V and 2 bases from J, with 13 bases between. The CDR3 has 16 amino acids. Per germline, CDR1 MNHNY and CDR2 SVGAGI (reference sequence). This TCR was sampled from a man aged 50 to 59 in good health and CMV-seropositive. This rearrangement joins TRBV6-6 to TRBJ1-2; TRBD1 might be the D (5 bases). The sequencing sample was made of PBMCs. CDR3 coding DNA: TGTGCCAGCAGTTACTCACAGGAGTCTCTGAACTATGGCTACACCTTC. Its translation is CASSYSQESLNYGYTF.